The 24 T cell receptor beta chains below were found in one sample sequenced in a study of blood T cell repertoires in COVID-19. Data came from immunoSEQ multiplex PCR; TCRdb stores just in-frame clones and leaves some out. The sample contains about 200,000 clones, roughly 80% of which appear only once. The sample comprised peripheral blood. All receptors derive from a woman in her 40s with COVID-19, enrolled during active disease.

The rearrangement joins TRBV5-1 to TRBJ2-2; TRBD2 aligns across 10 bases. Trimming took 0 bases from V and 5 from J; bases not matched to a gene: 4. CDR1 and CDR2 from the germline V gene are SGHRS and YFSETQ. The CDR3 covers 16 residues. CDR3 sequence: CASSLDLAGETGELFF. As DNA, the CDR3 is TGCGCCAGCAGCTTGGACCTAGCGGGAGAGACCGGGGAGCTGTTTTTT.

V gene TRBV5-4 combines with J gene TRBJ2-7, with TRBD1 matching over 9 bases. Germline-derived CDR1 and CDR2 are SGHNT and YYREEE (reference sequence). Trimming removed 3 bases from V and 1 base from J; junction bases left unmatched: 8. The CDR3 contains 16 residues. Written as DNA, the CDR3 is TGTGCCAGCAGCTATTCCGCGACAGGGGGTTCCTACGAGCAGTACTTC. Translated: CASSYSATGGSYEQYF.

V usage is TRBV19 and J usage is TRBJ2-3, with a tentative D call TRBD1 (6 bases). Germline CDR1 reads LNHDA; CDR2 reads SQIVND (reference sequence). CDR3 length: 14 residues. V lost 6 bases and J 2 bases, leaving 12 bases between the germline ends. CDR3 DNA: TGTGCCAGTAGGACTCGACAGGCCACAGATACGCAGTATTTT. It codes for CASRTRQATDTQYF.

This clone was counted between two and nine times. V and J are TRBV5-6 and TRBJ1-2, with 10 bases identical to TRBD1. V lost 2 bases and J lost 7; bases outside the gene matches: 5. The CDR3 totals 14 residues. Germline assignment: CDR1 SGHDT and CDR2 YYEEEE. CDR3 region: CASSFGTGASGYTF. CDR3 sequence (DNA): TGTGCCAGCAGCTTCGGGACAGGGGCCTCTGGCTACACCTTC.

This chain links TRBV29-1 with TRBJ2-5; tentative D call: TRBD1 (5 bases). V dropped 3 bases and J dropped 3 bases, with 11 bases sitting between them. The CDR3 runs 13 residues. Germline V gives CDR1 SQVTM, CDR2 ANQGSEA. CDR3 nucleotides: TGCAGCGTTGACCCAGGGCTGGAAGAGACCCAGTACTTC. Its translation: CSVDPGLEETQYF.

CDR3 coding DNA: TGTGCCAGCAGTCACTCAGCGGGAGGGCCGGTGGGCCAGTACTTC. Amino acids: CASSHSAGGPVGQYF. The chain recombines TRBV27 with TRBJ2-5; 10 bases fit TRBD2. V was clipped by 5 bases and J by 10 bases; unmatched bases: 13. This CDR3 region has 15 residues. Germline V gene sequence: CDR1 MNHEY, CDR2 SMNVEV (reference sequence).

The J gene is TRBJ1-1, the V gene TRBV5-5; D call uncertain. V lost 2 bases and J lost 5, with 16 bases in between. CDR3 length: 15 amino acids. The V gene's germline CDR1 is SGHKS and CDR2 YYEKEE (reference sequence). CDR3 in DNA: TGTGCCAGCAGCTTCACCTCCGGCGGAGGGACTGAAGCTTTCTTT. Residues: CASSFTSGGGTEAFF.

V usage is TRBV7-2 and J usage is TRBJ1-5; TRBD1 matches 11 bases. The CDR3 length is 15 residues. CDR1 is SGHTA and CDR2 is FQGNSA in the germline V gene. V shed 3 bases, J shed 6 bases, and the junction held 4 bases outside the gene matches. CDR3 bases: TGTGCCAGCAGCTTCACCGGGACAGGGGGTCAGCCCCAGCATTTT. This translates into CASSFTGTGGQPQHF. The full variable domain, completed using reference TRBV7-2 and TRBJ1-5, is GAGVSQSPSNKVTEKGKDVELRCDPISGHTALYWYRQSLGQGLEFLIYFQGNSAPDKSGLPSDRFSAERTGGSVSTLTIQRTQQEDSAVYLCASSFTGTGGQPQHFGDGTRLSIL.

The genes are TRBV6-2 or TRBV6-3 and TRBJ1-1; 7 bases are shared with TRBD1. This CDR3 has 14 amino acids. Trimming at V came to 2 bases and at J to 2 bases, leaving 2 bases not matched to a gene. Germline assignment: CDR1 MNHEY and CDR2 SVGEGT. CDR3 protein: CASSYRGPNTEAFF. CDR3 in DNA: TGTGCCAGCAGTTACAGGGGGCCCAACACTGAAGCTTTCTTT.

This clone was observed a handful of times. The CDR3 region has the DNA TGTGCCTGGAGTCATCGACAGGGCGCAGATACGCAGTATTTT. Its translation: CAWSHRQGADTQYF. V usage is TRBV30 and J usage is TRBJ2-3, with TRBD1 identical over 7 bases. CDR3 length equals 14 residues. The germline gives CDR1 GTSNPN, CDR2 SVGIG (reference sequence). The trim removed 2 bases at V and 4 bases at J, leaving 6 bases unmatched.

V usage is TRBV29-1 and J usage is TRBJ1-4, with unresolved D. Germline CDR1 and CDR2: SQVTM and ANQGSEA. Trimming stripped 2 bases from V and 8 bases from J, with 9 bases between. The CDR3 runs to 12 residues. The CDR3 bases are TGCAGCGTTGAACAGGCTGACGAAAAACTGTTTTTT. Its translation is CSVEQADEKLFF.

The V and J genes are TRBV27 and TRBJ2-5, with 11 nucleotides matching TRBD2. In germline, CDR1 is MNHEY, CDR2 SMNVEV (reference sequence). After removal of 4 bases from V and 5 bases from J, the junction contained 6 bases not matched to a gene. The CDR3 is 15 residues long. The CDR3 DNA reads as TGTGCCAGCAGTTACGGGACTAGCGGAAGGGAGACCCAGTACTTC. Translation: CASSYGTSGRETQYF.

This clone was counted between two and nine times. The V and J genes are TRBV2 and TRBJ2-7, with a possible D match to TRBD1 (5 bases). The V and J ends lost 6 bases and 3 bases respectively, with 9 bases between them. Germline V gene lookup returns CDR1 SNHLY and CDR2 FYNNEI. The CDR3 has 12 residues. The chain's CDR3 is CASRTADYEQYF. The DNA of the CDR3 is TGTGCCAGCAGGACAGCCGACTACGAGCAGTACTTC.

The rearrangement joins TRBV19 to TRBJ1-1, with D perhaps TRBD1 (5 bases). The CDR3 is 17 residues long. Looked up from germline, CDR1 is LNHDA and CDR2 is SQIVND (reference sequence). V shed 7 bases and J shed 0 bases, with 21 bases lying between them. The CDR3 DNA sequence: TGTGCCAGTACCCTGGTTCGGGACTCAATAATGAACACTGAAGCTTTCTTT. Encoded protein: CASTLVRDSIMNTEAFF.

The chain uses TRBV4-2 and TRBJ2-2; 13 positions agree with TRBD2. The CDR3 has 18 residues. V dropped 4 bases and J dropped 2; count of bases not matched to a gene: 7. CDR1 is LGHNA, CDR2 YNFKEQ, per germline. CDR3 DNA sequence: TGTGCCAGCAGCCCTGGCGGACTAGCGGGAGAAAACACCGGGGAGCTGTTTTTT. It translates to CASSPGGLAGENTGELFF.

V and J are TRBV4-3 and TRBJ2-1; 10 bases map to TRBD2. Germline trimming cut 3 bases from V and 7 bases from J; bases unmatched to any gene: 9. The CDR3 runs to 16 residues. Germline V gives CDR1 LGHNA, CDR2 YSLEER. The CDR3, as DNA: TGCGCCAGCAGCCAGGCCCCTAGCGGGGGTGGGAATGAGCAGTTCTTC. As protein: CASSQAPSGGGNEQFF.

This chain connects TRBV25-1 to TRBJ2-1; 8 nucleotides match TRBD1. Germline CDR1 MGHDK, CDR2 SYGVNS. The J segment lost 1 base and the V segment lost 6 bases, leaving 2 bases of the junction unmatched. The length of the CDR3 is 14 residues. The DNA of the CDR3 is TGTGCCAGCAGCGGACAGGGTTCCTACAATGAGCAGTTCTTC. Amino acid sequence: CASSGQGSYNEQFF.

This chain connects TRBV7-2 to TRBJ1-5; the match to TRBD1 covers 9 bases. Germline V gene sequence: CDR1 SGHTA, CDR2 FQGNSA. V gave up 5 bases and J gave up 2 bases; unmatched junction bases: 4. CDR3 length: 15 residues. The CDR3 DNA sequence: TGTGCCAGCAGCGTGGACAGGGGTGGCAATCAGCCCCAGCATTTT. Protein product: CASSVDRGGNQPQHF.

The J gene is TRBJ1-4, the V gene TRBV3-1 (or the pseudogene TRBV3-2); D remains ambiguous. Per germline, CDR1 LGHDT and CDR2 YNNKEL (reference sequence). CDR3 length: 13 amino acids. Trimming removed 5 bases from V and 8 bases from J, with 12 bases in between. The CDR3, as DNA: TGTGCCAGCAGCTATGGTAGGCGGGAAAAACTGTTTTTT. Amino acid sequence: CASSYGRREKLFF.

This chain uses TRBV29-1 with TRBJ1-1, with 7 bases lining up with TRBD1. CDR1 and CDR2 (germline): SQVTM, ANQGSEA. The CDR3 length is 14 residues. V trimming: 1 base; J trimming: 5 bases; junction bases outside the gene matches: 7. CDR3 amino acids: CSVEVTGRSTEAFF. CDR3 coding DNA: TGCAGCGTTGAAGTGACAGGGAGGTCAACTGAAGCTTTCTTT.

The count of this clone is one. This chain joins TRBV6-5 and TRBJ2-2; D unresolved. Trimming took off 0 bases at V and 2 bases at J, with 7 bases between the two ends. Germline CDR1 is MNHEY and CDR2 is SVGAGI. The CDR3 spans 15 residues. CDR3 protein: CASSYSRLNTGELFF. The CDR3 DNA is TGTGCCAGCAGTTACTCGAGGCTAAACACCGGGGAGCTGTTTTTT.

The chain joins TRBV7-2 to TRBJ2-1, with 8 bases that match TRBD2. This CDR3 is 19 amino acids long. With V trimmed by 5 bases and J by 0 bases, 15 bases remained unmatched. Germline V gene sequence: CDR1 SGHTA, CDR2 FQGNSA. The CDR3 sequence is CASSPASGGGFFSYNEQFF. CDR3 DNA sequence: TGTGCCAGCAGCCCCGCCAGCGGGGGAGGTTTTTTCTCCTACAATGAGCAGTTCTTC.

CDR3 in DNA: TGTGCCAGCAGTTACTTTGACAGGGGCAGCTACGAGCAGTACTTC. This gives the protein CASSYFDRGSYEQYF. The gene calls are TRBV6-5 and TRBJ2-7, with 8 bases that match TRBD1. Trimming took 1 base from V and 3 from J; bases not matched to a gene: 5. Germline V CDR1 and CDR2: MNHEY, SVGAGI. The CDR3 is made up of 15 amino acids.

The gene calls are TRBV11-2 and TRBJ1-4, with D perhaps TRBD1 (5 bases). Trimming took 5 bases from V and 5 from J, leaving 15 bases between them. The CDR3 is made up of 15 amino acids. Per germline, CDR1 SGHAT and CDR2 FQNNGV. The chain's CDR3 is CASSPDREQNEKLFF. The CDR3 nucleotides are TGTGCCAGCAGCCCCGACAGAGAGCAGAATGAAAAACTGTTTTTT.